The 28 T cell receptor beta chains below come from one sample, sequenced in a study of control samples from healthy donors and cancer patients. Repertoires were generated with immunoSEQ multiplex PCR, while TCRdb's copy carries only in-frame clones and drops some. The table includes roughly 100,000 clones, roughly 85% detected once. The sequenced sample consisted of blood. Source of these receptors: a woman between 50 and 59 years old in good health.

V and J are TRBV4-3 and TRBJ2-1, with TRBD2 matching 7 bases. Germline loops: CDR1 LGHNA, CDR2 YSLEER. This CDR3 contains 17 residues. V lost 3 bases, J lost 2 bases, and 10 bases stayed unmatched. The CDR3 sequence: CASSQGLPSGTYNEQFF. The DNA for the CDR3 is TGCGCCAGCAGCCAGGGACTGCCTAGCGGTACCTACAATGAGCAGTTCTTC.

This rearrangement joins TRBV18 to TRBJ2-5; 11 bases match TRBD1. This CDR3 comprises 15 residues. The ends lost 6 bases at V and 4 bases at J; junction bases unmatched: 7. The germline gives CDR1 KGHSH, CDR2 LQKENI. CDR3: CASSSGTGGGETQYF. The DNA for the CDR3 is TGTGCCAGCTCGTCCGGGACAGGGGGAGGAGAGACCCAGTACTTC.

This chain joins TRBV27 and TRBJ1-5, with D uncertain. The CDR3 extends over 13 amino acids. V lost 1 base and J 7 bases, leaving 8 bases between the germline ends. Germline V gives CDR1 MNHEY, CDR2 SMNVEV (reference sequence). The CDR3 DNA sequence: TGTGCCAGCAGTTTATACGGAGCCCAGCCCCAGCATTTT. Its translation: CASSLYGAQPQHF.

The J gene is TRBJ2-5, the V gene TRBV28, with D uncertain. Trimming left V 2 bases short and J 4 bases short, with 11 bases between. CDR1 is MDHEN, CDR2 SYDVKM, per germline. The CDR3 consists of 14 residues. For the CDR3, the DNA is TGTGCCAGCAGTTTAAGGCTCTCGACAGAGACCCAGTACTTC. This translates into CASSLRLSTETQYF.

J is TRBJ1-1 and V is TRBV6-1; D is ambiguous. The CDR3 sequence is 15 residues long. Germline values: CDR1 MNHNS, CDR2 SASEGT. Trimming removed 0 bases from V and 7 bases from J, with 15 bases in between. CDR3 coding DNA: TGTGCCAGCAGTGAAGCAACCGGGCCCAGAGGTGAAGCTTTCTTT. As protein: CASSEATGPRGEAFF.

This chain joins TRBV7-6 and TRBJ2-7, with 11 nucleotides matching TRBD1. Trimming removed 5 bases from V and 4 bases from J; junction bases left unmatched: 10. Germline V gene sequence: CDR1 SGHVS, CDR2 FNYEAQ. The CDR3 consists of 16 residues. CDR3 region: CASSAGDRGFGYEQYF. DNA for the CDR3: TGTGCCAGCAGCGCGGGGGACAGGGGGTTTGGTTACGAGCAGTACTTC. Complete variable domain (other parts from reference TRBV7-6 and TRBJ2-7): GAGVSQSPRYKVTKRGQDVALRCDPISGHVSLYWYRQALGQGPEFLTYFNYEAQQDKSGLPNDRFSAERPEGSISTLTIQRTEQRDSAMYRCASSAGDRGFGYEQYFGPGTRLTVT.

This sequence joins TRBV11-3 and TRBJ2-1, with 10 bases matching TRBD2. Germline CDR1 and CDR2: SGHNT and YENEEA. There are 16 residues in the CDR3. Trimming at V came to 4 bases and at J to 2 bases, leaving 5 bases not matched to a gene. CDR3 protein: CASSSETSGTYNEQFF. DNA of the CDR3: TGTGCCAGCAGCTCCGAAACTAGCGGGACCTACAATGAGCAGTTCTTC.

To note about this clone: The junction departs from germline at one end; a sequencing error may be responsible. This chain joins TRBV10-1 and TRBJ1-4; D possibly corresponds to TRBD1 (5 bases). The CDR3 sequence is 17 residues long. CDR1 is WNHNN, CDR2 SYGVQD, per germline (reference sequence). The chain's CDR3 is CASSESFERTTNEKLFF. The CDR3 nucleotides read TGCGCCAGCAGTGAGTCGTTCGAGAGGACAACGAATGAAAAACTGTTTTTT.

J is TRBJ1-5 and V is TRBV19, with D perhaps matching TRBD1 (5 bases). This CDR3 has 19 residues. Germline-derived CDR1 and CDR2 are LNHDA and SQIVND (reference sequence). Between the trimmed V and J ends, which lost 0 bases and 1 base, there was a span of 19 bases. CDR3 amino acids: CASSIESHLGESSNQPQHF. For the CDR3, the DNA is TGTGCCAGTAGTATAGAGTCCCACCTGGGGGAGTCAAGCAATCAGCCCCAGCATTTT.

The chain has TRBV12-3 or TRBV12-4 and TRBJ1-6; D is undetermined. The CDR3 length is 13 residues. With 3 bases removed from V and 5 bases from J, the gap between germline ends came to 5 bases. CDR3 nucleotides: TGTGCCAGCAGTTTGGGTAATAATTCACCCCTCCACTTT. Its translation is CASSLGNNSPLHF.

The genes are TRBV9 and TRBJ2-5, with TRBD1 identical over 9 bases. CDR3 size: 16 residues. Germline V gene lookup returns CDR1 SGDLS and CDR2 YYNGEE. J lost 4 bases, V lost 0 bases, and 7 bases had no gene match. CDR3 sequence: CASSVGVQGAGETQYF. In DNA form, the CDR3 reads TGTGCCAGCAGCGTAGGGGTACAGGGGGCTGGAGAGACCCAGTACTTC.

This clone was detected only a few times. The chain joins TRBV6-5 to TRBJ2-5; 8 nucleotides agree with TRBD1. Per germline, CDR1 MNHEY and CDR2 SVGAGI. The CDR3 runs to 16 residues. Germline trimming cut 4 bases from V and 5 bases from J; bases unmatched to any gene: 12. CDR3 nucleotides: TGTGCCAGCAGTTTTGTCGCGGGACAGGCATTCGAGACCCAGTACTTC. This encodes CASSFVAGQAFETQYF.

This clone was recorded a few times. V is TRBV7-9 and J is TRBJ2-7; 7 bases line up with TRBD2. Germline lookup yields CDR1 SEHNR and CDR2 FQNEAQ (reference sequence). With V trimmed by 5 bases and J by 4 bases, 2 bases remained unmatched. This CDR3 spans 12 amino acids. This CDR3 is CASSTGLYEQYF. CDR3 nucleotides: TGTGCCAGCAGCACGGGACTATACGAGCAGTACTTC.

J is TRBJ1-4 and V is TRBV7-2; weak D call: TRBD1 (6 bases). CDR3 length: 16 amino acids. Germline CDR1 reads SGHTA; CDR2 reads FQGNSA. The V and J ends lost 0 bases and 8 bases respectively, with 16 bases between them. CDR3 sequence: CASSLASGGQFEKLFF. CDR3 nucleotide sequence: TGTGCCAGCAGCTTAGCGTCCGGGGGGCAATTCGAAAAACTGTTTTTT.

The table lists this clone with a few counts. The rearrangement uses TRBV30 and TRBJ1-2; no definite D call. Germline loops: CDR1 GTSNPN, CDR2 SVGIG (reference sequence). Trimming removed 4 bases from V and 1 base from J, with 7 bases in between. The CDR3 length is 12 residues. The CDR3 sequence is CAWTRDNYGYTF. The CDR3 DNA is TGTGCCTGGACGCGGGATAACTATGGCTACACCTTC.

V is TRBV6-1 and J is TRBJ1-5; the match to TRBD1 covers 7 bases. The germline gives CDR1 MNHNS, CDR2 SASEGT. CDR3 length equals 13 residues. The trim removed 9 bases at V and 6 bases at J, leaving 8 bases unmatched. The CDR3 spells CASRGQGGQPQHF. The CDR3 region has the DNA TGTGCCAGTAGGGGGCAGGGCGGTCAGCCCCAGCATTTT.

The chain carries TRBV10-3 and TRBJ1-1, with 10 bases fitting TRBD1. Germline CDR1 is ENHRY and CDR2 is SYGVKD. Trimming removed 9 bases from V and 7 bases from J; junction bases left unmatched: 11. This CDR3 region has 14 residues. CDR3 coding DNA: TGTGCCATGGGGACAGGGGAGATCCAATTTGAAGCTTTCTTT. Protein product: CAMGTGEIQFEAFF.

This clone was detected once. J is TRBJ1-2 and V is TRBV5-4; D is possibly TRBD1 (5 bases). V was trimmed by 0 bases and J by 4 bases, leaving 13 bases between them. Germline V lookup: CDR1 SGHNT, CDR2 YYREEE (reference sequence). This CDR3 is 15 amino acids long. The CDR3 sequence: CASSLAGGLGYGYTF. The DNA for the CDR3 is TGTGCCAGCAGCTTGGCCGGGGGTCTAGGCTATGGCTACACCTTC. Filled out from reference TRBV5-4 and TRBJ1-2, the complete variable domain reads ETGVTQSPTHLIKTRGQQVTLRCSSQSGHNTVSWYQQALGQGPQFIFQYYREEENGRGNFPPRFSGLQFPNYSSELNVNALELDDSALYLCASSLAGGLGYGYTFGSGTRLTVV.

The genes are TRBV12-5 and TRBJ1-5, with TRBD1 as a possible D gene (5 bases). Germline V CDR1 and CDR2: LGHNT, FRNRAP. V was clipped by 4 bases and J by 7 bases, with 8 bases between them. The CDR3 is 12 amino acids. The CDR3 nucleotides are TGTGCTAGTGGTTGGGCAGGGCAGCCCCAGCATTTT. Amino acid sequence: CASGWAGQPQHF.

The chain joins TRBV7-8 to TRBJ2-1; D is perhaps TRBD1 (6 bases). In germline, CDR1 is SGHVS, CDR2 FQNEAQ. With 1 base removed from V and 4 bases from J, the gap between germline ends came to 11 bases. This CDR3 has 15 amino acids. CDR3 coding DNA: TGTGCCAGCAGCTTAGTCCCAAGGGGGTACAATGAGCAGTTCTTC. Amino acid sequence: CASSLVPRGYNEQFF.

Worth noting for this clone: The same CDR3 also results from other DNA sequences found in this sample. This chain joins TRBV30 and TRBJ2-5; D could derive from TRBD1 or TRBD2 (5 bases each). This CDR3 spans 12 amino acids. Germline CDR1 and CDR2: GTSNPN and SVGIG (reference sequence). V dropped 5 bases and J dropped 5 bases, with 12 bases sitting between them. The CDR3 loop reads CAWAGARETQYF. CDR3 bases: TGTGCCTGGGCCGGGGCTCGGGAGACCCAGTACTTC.

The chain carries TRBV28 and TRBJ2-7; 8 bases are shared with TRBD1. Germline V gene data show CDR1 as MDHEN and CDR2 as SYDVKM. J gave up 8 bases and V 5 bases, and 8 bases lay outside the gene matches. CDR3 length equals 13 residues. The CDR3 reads CASSPSRTGKQYF. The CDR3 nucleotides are TGTGCCAGCAGTCCAAGCCGGACAGGGAAGCAGTACTTC. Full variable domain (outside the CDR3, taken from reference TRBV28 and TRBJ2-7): DVKVTQSSRYLVKRTGEKVFLECVQDMDHENMFWYRQDPGLGLRLIYFSYDVKMKEKGDIPEGYSVSREKKERFSLILESASTNQTSMYLCASSPSRTGKQYFGPGTRLTVT.

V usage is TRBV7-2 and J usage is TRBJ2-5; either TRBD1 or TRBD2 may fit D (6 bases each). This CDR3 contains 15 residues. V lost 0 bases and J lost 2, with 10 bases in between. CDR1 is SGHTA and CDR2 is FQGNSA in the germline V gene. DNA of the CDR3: TGTGCCAGCAGCTTAGCCCGGGGGCTACAAGAGACCCAGTACTTC. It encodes CASSLARGLQETQYF.

Here the CDR3 reads CASSVEKENYEQYF. CDR3 nucleotide sequence: TGTGCCAGCAGCGTAGAAAAGGAGAACTACGAGCAGTACTTC. The chain couples TRBV9 to TRBJ2-7; D unclear. The ends were cut back, 0 bases at V and 3 bases at J, with 10 bases in the middle. Germline V gene sequence: CDR1 SGDLS, CDR2 YYNGEE. The CDR3 totals 14 residues.

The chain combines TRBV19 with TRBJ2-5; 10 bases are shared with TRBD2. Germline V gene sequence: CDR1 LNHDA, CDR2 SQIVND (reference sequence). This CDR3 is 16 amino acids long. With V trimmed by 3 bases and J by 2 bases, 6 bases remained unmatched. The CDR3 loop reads CASSMGLAGAQETQYF. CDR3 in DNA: TGTGCCAGTAGTATGGGGCTAGCGGGGGCTCAAGAGACCCAGTACTTC.

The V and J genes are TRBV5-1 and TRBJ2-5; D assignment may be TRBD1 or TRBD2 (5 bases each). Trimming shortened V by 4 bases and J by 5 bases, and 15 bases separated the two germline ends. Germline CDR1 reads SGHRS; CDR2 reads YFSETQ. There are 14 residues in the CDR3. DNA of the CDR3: TGCGCCAGCAGCCGTTCCGGGGCGGTGGAGACCCAGTACTTC. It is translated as CASSRSGAVETQYF.

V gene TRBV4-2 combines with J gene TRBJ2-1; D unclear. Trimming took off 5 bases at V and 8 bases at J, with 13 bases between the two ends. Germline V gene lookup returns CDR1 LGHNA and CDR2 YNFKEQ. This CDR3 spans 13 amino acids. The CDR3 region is CASSYPHGDEQFF. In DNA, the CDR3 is TGTGCCAGCAGCTACCCACACGGTGATGAGCAGTTCTTC.

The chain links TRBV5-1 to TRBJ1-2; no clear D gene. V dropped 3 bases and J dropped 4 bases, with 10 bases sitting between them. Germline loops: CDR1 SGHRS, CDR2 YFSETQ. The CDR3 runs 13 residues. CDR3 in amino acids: CASSWELAYGYTF. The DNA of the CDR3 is TGCGCCAGCAGCTGGGAGCTCGCCTATGGCTACACCTTC.